Below, one T cell receptor (beta chain) is given with its context. Primers included in the PCR were 60 Vbeta and 13 Jbeta primers. Sequencing was performed with immunoSEQ multiplex PCR; in TCRdb, only in-frame clones are kept and a portion is missing. The data show about 150,000 clones, with almost 85% seen just once and roughly 5.2% held by the top ten. Germline V gives CDR1 SGHTA, CDR2 FQGNSA. Trimming took 5 bases from V and 3 from J; bases not matched to a gene: 15. The CDR3 is made up of 17 amino acids. The data were obtained in a study of cytomegalovirus exposure and HLA in healthy donors. Sequences were obtained from PBMCs. The clonotype was recovered from a girl aged 5-17 years in good health and CMV-seropositive. The V gene is TRBV7-2, the J gene TRBJ2-5, with 7 bases identical to TRBD1. CDR3 bases: TGTGCCAGCAGCCCACTACCCTGGACAGGTCGAGAAGAGACCCAGTACTTC. Translating it yields CASSPLPWTGREETQYF. The whole variable domain, filled in from reference TRBV7-2 and TRBJ2-5, reads GAGVSQSPSNKVTEKGKDVELRCDPISGHTALYWYRQSLGQGLEFLIYFQGNSAPDKSGLPSDRFSAERTGGSVSTLTIQRTQQEDSAVYLCASSPLPWTGREETQYFGPGTRLLVL.